The 32 T cell receptor beta chains listed next were all sequenced from one sample in a study of T cell repertoires in cytomegalovirus infection. TCRdb called the reads again in MiXCR, with one record for every CDR3 protein. Of approximately 1,000,000 distinct CDR3 sequences listed, less than 40% are singletons. The antigens for these receptors are not known. The source was cultured CD8+ T cells from PBMCs, collected from culture after CMV antigen stimulation. The source is a human donor in good health (CMV status not recorded). Some clones in this sample may be carry-over from other donors' samples.

Many counts were recorded for this clonotype. This rearrangement joins TRBV6-1 to TRBJ2-7; D is possibly TRBD1 (5 bases). From germline, CDR1 is MNHNS and CDR2 SASEGT. The CDR3 spans 13 residues. Trimming cost V 4 bases and J 0 bases, with 7 bases left between them. Here the CDR3 reads CASSAGHSYEQYV. Here the CDR3 DNA reads TGTGCCAGCAGTGCCGGACACTCCTACGAGCAGTACGTC.

This clonotype showed up many times. This chain connects TRBV6-2 or TRBV6-3 to TRBJ1-1, with no clear D. The germline gives CDR1 MNHEY, CDR2 SVGEGT. The V gene lost 5 bases and the J gene lost 4 bases, with 17 bases spanning the gap. The CDR3 covers 15 residues. The DNA for the CDR3 is TGTGCCAGCAGTCTCGCCGGTCATACGTCCACTGAAGCTTTCTTT. Protein product: CASSLAGHTSTEAFF.

This clonotype was seen a few times. The rearrangement joins TRBV27 to TRBJ1-4, with D uncertain. The length of the CDR3 is 14 residues. Trimming took off 1 base at V and 0 bases at J, with 3 bases between the two ends. CDR1 is MNHEY, CDR2 SMNVEV, per germline (reference sequence). DNA for the CDR3: TGTGCCAGCAGTTTATTTGCAACTAATGAAAAACTGTTTTTT. Its translation: CASSLFATNEKLFF.

Only a few counts were recorded for this clonotype. The rearrangement joins TRBV5-4 to TRBJ1-1, with D maybe TRBD1 (6 bases). V shed 3 bases and J shed 2 bases, with 14 bases lying between them. Germline loops: CDR1 SGHNT, CDR2 YYREEE (reference sequence). The CDR3 has 15 residues. The CDR3 here is CASSWGGQSNTEAFF. As DNA, the CDR3 is TGTGCCAGCAGCTGGGGGGGGCAGTCCAACACTGAAGCTTTCTTT.

This clonotype has more than one count but fewer than ten. The rearrangement joins TRBV14 to TRBJ1-1; 7 positions agree with TRBD1. Germline V lookup: CDR1 SGHDN, CDR2 FVKESK. Unmatched junction bases numbered 7, after V lost 2 bases and J lost 1 base. The CDR3 spans 16 residues. The CDR3 loop reads CASSQFRGGPNTEAFF. In DNA, the CDR3 is TGTGCCAGCAGCCAATTCAGGGGGGGGCCGAACACTGAAGCTTTCTTT. Filled out from reference TRBV14 and TRBJ1-1, the complete variable domain reads EAGVTQFPSHSVIEKGQTVTLRCDPISGHDNLYWYRRVMGKEIKFLLHFVKESKQDESGMPNNRFLAERTGGTYSTLKVQPAELEDSGVYFCASSQFRGGPNTEAFFGQGTRLTVV.

The rearrangement links TRBV7-9 to TRBJ1-2; D not resolved. The germline V and J ends were trimmed by 3 bases and 4 bases, with 18 bases remaining between them. The CDR3 spans 16 residues. Germline V gives CDR1 SEHNR, CDR2 FQNEAQ (reference sequence). In DNA, the CDR3 is TGTGCCAGCAGCTTTCATGGGTGGGAGCGGAGCTATGGCTACACCTTC. Amino acid sequence: CASSFHGWERSYGYTF.

This clonotype was counted many times. The chain joins TRBV7-8 to TRBJ1-5; TRBD1 might be the D (5 bases). The CDR3 spans 14 residues. The V end lost 4 bases, the J end lost 4 bases, and 11 bases lay between the germline ends. Germline CDR1 is SGHVS and CDR2 is FQNEAQ. This CDR3 is CASSSRQNNQPQHF. DNA for the CDR3: TGTGCCAGCAGCTCGAGACAGAATAATCAGCCCCAGCATTTT.

The chain links TRBV7-2 to TRBJ2-5, with D possibly being TRBD2 (7 bases). The CDR3 is made up of 16 amino acids. V gave up 4 bases and J gave up 4 bases, with 19 bases separating them. The germline CDR1 and CDR2 sequences are SGHTA and FQGNSA. Here the CDR3 reads CASSSPLTGGRETQYF. The CDR3 coding sequence is TGTGCCAGCAGCTCTCCTTTAACGGGGGGCCGAGAGACCCAGTACTTC.

The gene calls are TRBV29-1 and TRBJ1-2; D call uncertain. In germline, CDR1 is SQVTM, CDR2 ANQGSEA. V was trimmed by 1 base and J by 2 bases, leaving 2 bases between them. This CDR3 contains 11 residues. The CDR3 bases are TGCAGCGTTGAAGGGAACTATGGCTACACCTTC. It is translated as CSVEGNYGYTF.

Only a few counts were recorded for this clonotype. The V gene is TRBV4-3, the J gene TRBJ1-1; TRBD1 aligns across 8 bases. J lost 7 bases, V lost 0 bases, and 7 bases had no gene match. The V gene's germline CDR1 is LGHNA and CDR2 YSLEER. The CDR3 has 15 amino acids. CDR3 coding DNA: TGCGCCAGCAGCCAAGATCAGGCAGGGGGCAGTGAAGCTTTCTTT. Residues: CASSQDQAGGSEAFF.

V and J are TRBV3-1 and TRBJ2-1; 9 bases match TRBD2. There are 17 residues in the CDR3. Germline loops: CDR1 LGHDT, CDR2 YNNKEL (reference sequence). V was clipped by 0 bases and J by 7 bases; unmatched bases: 10. The CDR3 protein is CASSQEKGGGAANEQFF. DNA for the CDR3: TGTGCCAGCAGCCAAGAAAAGGGCGGGGGGGCCGCAAATGAGCAGTTCTTC.

This clonotype has at least ten counts. The rearrangement joins TRBV12-3 or TRBV12-4 to TRBJ1-1; D call uncertain. Trimming shortened V by 6 bases and J by 1 base, and 9 bases separated the two germline ends. The CDR3 totals 13 residues. DNA of the CDR3: TGTGCCAGCAGCCCCCCCGCGAACACTGAAGCTTTCTTT. It encodes CASSPPANTEAFF.

This clonotype was counted between two and nine times. This sequence joins TRBV10-2 and TRBJ2-1, with 13 bases lining up with TRBD2. V trimming: 3 bases; J trimming: 10 bases; junction bases outside the gene matches: 3. The CDR3 is 14 residues long. Germline V gene data show CDR1 as WSHSY and CDR2 as SAAADI. The CDR3 DNA sequence: TGCGCCAGCAGTGAAACGGGACTAGCGGGGGAGCAGTTCTTC. Encoded protein: CASSETGLAGEQFF.

This clonotype was detected only a few times. The rearrangement joins TRBV7-2 to TRBJ2-1, with 10 bases identical to TRBD2. Germline V CDR1 and CDR2: SGHTA, FQGNSA. The CDR3 is 16 amino acids. J lost 2 bases, V lost 5 bases, and 6 bases had no gene match. The CDR3 nucleotides read TGTGCCAGCAGCCCAACAGCGGGGGGGCCCTACAATGAGCAGTTCTTC. Its translation is CASSPTAGGPYNEQFF.

This clonotype was counted ten times or more. The V gene is TRBV7-6, the J gene TRBJ2-6; D is perhaps TRBD2 (6 bases). Per germline, CDR1 SGHVS and CDR2 FNYEAQ. The CDR3 is 15 residues long. Trimming removed 5 bases from V and 3 bases from J, with 11 bases in between. CDR3 DNA sequence: TGTGCCAGCAGCCCGGGACTTGGTGGGGCCAACGTCCTGACTTTC. This gives the protein CASSPGLGGANVLTF.

Ten or more counts support this clonotype. The chain has TRBV7-2 and TRBJ1-6; no firm D call. Trimming removed 4 bases from V and 12 bases from J, with 7 bases in between. The length of the CDR3 is 11 residues. Germline V gene lookup returns CDR1 SGHTA and CDR2 FQGNSA. CDR3 DNA: TGTGCCAGCAGCTCACCGGGACCCCTCCACTTT. It specifies CASSSPGPLHF. Supplemented by reference TRBV7-2 and TRBJ1-6, the full variable domain reads GAGVSQSPSNKVTEKGKDVELRCDPISGHTALYWYRQSLGQGLEFLIYFQGNSAPDKSGLPSDRFSAERTGGSVSTLTIQRTQQEDSAVYLCASSSPGPLHFGNGTRLTVT.

In its sample, this clonotype was seen a few times. The V gene is TRBV6-2 or TRBV6-3, the J gene TRBJ2-5; D ambiguous. Trimming took 7 bases from V and 1 from J, leaving 13 bases between them. This CDR3 comprises 14 residues. Germline V gives CDR1 MNHEY, CDR2 SVGEGT. The CDR3: CASTDHPVQETQYF. CDR3 bases: TGTGCCAGCACGGATCACCCGGTCCAAGAGACCCAGTACTTC.

This clonotype has just a few counts. The chain is built from TRBV7-9 and TRBJ2-2, with 9 positions matching TRBD2. CDR1 is SEHNR, CDR2 FQNEAQ, per germline (reference sequence). The trim removed 5 bases at V and 2 bases at J, leaving 15 bases unmatched. The CDR3 is 19 amino acids. This CDR3 reads CASSGGWGLAGPNTGELFF. The CDR3 region has the DNA TGTGCCAGCAGCGGGGGATGGGGCCTAGCGGGGCCCAACACCGGGGAGCTGTTTTTT.

The V call is TRBV5-3, the J call TRBJ2-1; D is undetermined. TRBV5-3 is classed as an ORF, of uncertain function. CDR3 size: 16 residues. Trimming removed 9 bases from V and 0 bases from J, with 19 bases in between. The CDR3 DNA follows: TGTGCCACCCACTCCTCCATAATGAGCTCCTACAATGAGCAGTTCTTC. Translated, it gives CATHSSIMSSYNEQFF.

The chain uses TRBV23-1 and TRBJ2-6; D ambiguous. TRBV23-1 is placed among ORFs of uncertain function. The CDR3 length is 18 residues. The germline V and J ends were trimmed by 2 bases and 0 bases, with 14 bases remaining between them. The CDR3 spells CASSQDYRRSSGANVLTF. In DNA, the CDR3 is TGCGCCAGCAGTCAAGATTACAGAAGATCCTCTGGGGCCAACGTCCTGACTTTC.

Regarding this clonotype: A much more abundant neighbour one base away suggests this may be a read error. The rearrangement links TRBV12-3 or TRBV12-4 to TRBJ2-2, with 10 bases matching TRBD1. CDR3 length: 16 amino acids. V lost 2 bases to trimming and J lost 5 bases; unmatched junction nucleotides: 5. In nucleotides, the CDR3 is TGTGCCAGCAGTTTATGGGACAGGGGAGGGACCGGGGAGCTGTTTTTT. Protein product: CASSLWDRGGTGELFF.

The rearrangement uses TRBV7-1 and TRBJ2-3; a weak D match, TRBD2 (6 bases). TRBV7-1 is filed as an ORF, its function uncertain. The V and J ends lost 6 bases and 9 bases respectively, with 22 bases between them. This CDR3 is built from 15 residues. This chain's CDR3 is CASRGWGDSQGTQYF. The DNA for the CDR3 is TGTGCCAGCAGGGGTTGGGGGGACTCCCAAGGGACGCAGTATTTT.

This chain joins TRBV7-6 and TRBJ2-7; D unresolved. The CDR3 extends over 12 amino acids. The germline V gene encodes CDR1 SGHVS and CDR2 FNYEAQ. V lost 5 bases, J lost 5 bases, and 10 bases lay in between. The CDR3 coding sequence is TGTGCCAGCAGCCGACGTCAGCACGAGCAGTACTTC. Encoded protein: CASSRRQHEQYF.

This clonotype was detected a few times. The chain couples TRBV19 to TRBJ1-2; possibly TRBD1 for D (6 bases). The CDR3 is made up of 15 amino acids. Germline V gene sequence: CDR1 LNHDA, CDR2 SQIVND (reference sequence). The V end was cut by 5 bases, the J end by 1 base, with 14 bases between. CDR3 DNA: TGTGCCAGTAGTGCCCGGGACAAAAGTAACTATGGCTACACCTTC. Its protein product is CASSARDKSNYGYTF.

Notes on this clonotype: This clone may be a read error of a much larger clone one base away. The chain recombines TRBV7-6 with TRBJ2-3; D is perhaps TRBD1 (7 bases). V was shortened by 8 bases and J by 4 bases, with 16 bases between the two germline ends. The CDR3 has 14 residues. The germline gives CDR1 SGHVS, CDR2 FNYEAQ. In nucleotides, the CDR3 is TGTGCCAGCTTTCGCCAGGGGGGTTCAGATACGCAGTATTTT. It translates to CASFRQGGSDTQYF.

This chain uses TRBV19 with TRBJ1-1; 11 bases align to TRBD1. CDR1 is LNHDA, CDR2 SQIVND, per germline (reference sequence). V dropped 5 bases and J dropped 2; count of bases not matched to a gene: 7. This CDR3 comprises 16 residues. The CDR3 DNA is TGTGCCAGTAGTGTTGGACAGGGGGCAGGTAACACTGAAGCTTTCTTT. This encodes CASSVGQGAGNTEAFF.

The J gene is TRBJ2-6, the V gene TRBV29-1; D call uncertain. Between the trimmed V and J ends, which lost 3 bases and 2 bases, there was a span of 11 bases. The CDR3 loop spans 15 amino acids. Germline CDR1 and CDR2: SQVTM and ANQGSEA. CDR3 in DNA: TGCAGCGTTGACGAATCTGGACCTGGGGCCAACGTCCTGACTTTC. Its protein product is CSVDESGPGANVLTF.

This chain links TRBV7-6 with TRBJ1-1, with a possible D match to TRBD1 (6 bases). Germline V lookup: CDR1 SGHVS, CDR2 FNYEAQ. Trimming left V 5 bases short and J 6 bases short, with 13 bases between. There are 13 residues in the CDR3. CDR3: CASSQQGLSEAFF. In nucleotides, the CDR3 is TGTGCCAGCAGCCAACAGGGTCTATCTGAAGCTTTCTTT.

The genes are TRBV2 and TRBJ2-1, with D perhaps TRBD2 (6 bases). Germline CDR1 SNHLY, CDR2 FYNNEI. Trimming took 4 bases from V and 6 from J, leaving 16 bases between them. This CDR3 is built from 15 residues. The CDR3 nucleotides read TGTGCCAGCAGTGCCTCAACCGGGAGCCCCAATGAGCAGTTCTTC. It translates to CASSASTGSPNEQFF.

This clonotype was counted only a few times. CDR3 sequence (DNA): TGTGCCAGCGCTGGGACAGGGGAGACCCAGTACTTC. It specifies CASAGTGETQYF. The chain is built from TRBV12-3 or TRBV12-4 and TRBJ2-5, with 9 nucleotides matching TRBD1. With V trimmed by 8 bases and J by 5 bases, 3 bases remained unmatched. CDR3 length: 12 residues.

The chain combines TRBV29-1 with TRBJ1-1; 7 bases match TRBD1. The germline gives CDR1 SQVTM, CDR2 ANQGSEA. Unmatched junction bases numbered 11, after V lost 3 bases and J lost 1 base. The CDR3 contains 16 residues. As DNA, the CDR3 is TGCAGCGTTGATGAGTCGCAGGGGGGCGCGAACACTGAAGCTTTCTTT. Encoded protein: CSVDESQGGANTEAFF.

This chain uses TRBV13 with TRBJ2-2; D not certain. Trimming took 6 bases from V and 4 from J, leaving 6 bases between them. Per the germline V gene, CDR1 is PRHDT and CDR2 is FYEKMQ (reference sequence). The CDR3 is made up of 12 amino acids. CDR3 coding DNA: TGTGCCAGCAGTATGACCACCGGGGAGCTGTTTTTT. Protein sequence: CASSMTTGELFF.